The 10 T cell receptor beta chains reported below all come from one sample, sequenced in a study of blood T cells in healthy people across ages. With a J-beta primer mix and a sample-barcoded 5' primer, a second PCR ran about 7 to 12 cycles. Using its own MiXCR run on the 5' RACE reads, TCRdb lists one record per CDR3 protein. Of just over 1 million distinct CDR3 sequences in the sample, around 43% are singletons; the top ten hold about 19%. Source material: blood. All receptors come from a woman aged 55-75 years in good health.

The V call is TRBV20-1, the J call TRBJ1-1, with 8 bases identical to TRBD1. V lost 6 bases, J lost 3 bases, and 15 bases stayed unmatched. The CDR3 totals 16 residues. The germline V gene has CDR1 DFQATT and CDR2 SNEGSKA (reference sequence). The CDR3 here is CSAIPTGVLTDTEAFF. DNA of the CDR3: TGCAGTGCCATCCCGACAGGGGTTTTGACGGACACTGAAGCTTTCTTT.

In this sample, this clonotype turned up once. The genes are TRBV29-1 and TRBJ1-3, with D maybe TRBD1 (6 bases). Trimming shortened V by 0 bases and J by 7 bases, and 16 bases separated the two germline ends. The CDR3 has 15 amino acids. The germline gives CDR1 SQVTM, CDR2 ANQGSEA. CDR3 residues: CSVEDGGQYDNTIYF. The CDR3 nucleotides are TGCAGCGTTGAAGACGGTGGACAGTACGATAACACCATATATTTT. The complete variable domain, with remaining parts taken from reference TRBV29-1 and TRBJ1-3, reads SAVISQKPSRDICQRGTSLTIQCQVDSQVTMMFWYRQQPGQSLTLIATANQGSEATYESGFVIDKFPISRPNLTFSTLTVSNMSPEDSSIYLCSVEDGGQYDNTIYFGEGSWLTVV.

CDR3 sequence (DNA): TGTGCCAGCAGCTTACGGTTTGCAGGGGAACACAATGAGCAGTACTTC. The encoded protein is CASSLRFAGEHNEQYF. This chain connects TRBV7-6 to TRBJ2-5; D possibly corresponds to TRBD1 (6 bases). V was clipped by 2 bases and J by 11 bases, with 24 bases between them. The CDR3 has 16 residues. CDR1 SGHVS and CDR2 FNYEAQ come from the germline V gene.

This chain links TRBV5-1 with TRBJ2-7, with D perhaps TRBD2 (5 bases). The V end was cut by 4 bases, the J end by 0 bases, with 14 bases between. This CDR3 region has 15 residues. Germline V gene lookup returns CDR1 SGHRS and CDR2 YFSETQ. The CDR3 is CASSPGNRSSYEQYF. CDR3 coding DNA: TGCGCCAGCAGCCCCGGGAATAGGAGCTCCTACGAGCAGTACTTC.

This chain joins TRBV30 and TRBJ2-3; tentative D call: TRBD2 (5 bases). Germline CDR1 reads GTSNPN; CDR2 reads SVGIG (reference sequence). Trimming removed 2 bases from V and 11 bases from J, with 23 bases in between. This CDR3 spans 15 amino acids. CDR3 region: CAWSPLGVGENMQYF. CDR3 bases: TGTGCCTGGAGTCCGCTCGGGGTGGGAGAAAATATGCAGTATTTT.

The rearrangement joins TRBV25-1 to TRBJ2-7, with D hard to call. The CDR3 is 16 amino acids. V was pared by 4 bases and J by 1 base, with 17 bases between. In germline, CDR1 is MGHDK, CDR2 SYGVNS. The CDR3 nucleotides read TGTGCCAGCAGTGCTTCAAAAGGGTGGGGATCCTACGAGCAGTACTTC. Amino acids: CASSASKGWGSYEQYF.

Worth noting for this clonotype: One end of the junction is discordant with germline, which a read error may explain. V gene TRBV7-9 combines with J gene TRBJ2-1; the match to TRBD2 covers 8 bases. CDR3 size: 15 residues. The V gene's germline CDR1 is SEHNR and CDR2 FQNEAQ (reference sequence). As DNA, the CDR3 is TGTGCCAGCAGCCTAGCGGGCCAGATAGATAATGAGCAGTTCTTC. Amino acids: CASSLAGQIDNEQFF.

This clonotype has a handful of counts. The CDR3 sequence: CASSYSPAGPIAGRIYEQYF. In DNA form, the CDR3 reads TGTGCCAGCAGTTACAGCCCTGCTGGCCCCATAGCGGGCCGTATCTACGAGCAGTACTTC. The V call is TRBV6-5, the J call TRBJ2-7, with TRBD2 matching over 7 bases. The CDR3 sequence is 20 residues long. Germline CDR1 reads MNHEY; CDR2 reads SVGAGI. V lost 2 bases to trimming and J lost 3 bases; unmatched junction nucleotides: 22.

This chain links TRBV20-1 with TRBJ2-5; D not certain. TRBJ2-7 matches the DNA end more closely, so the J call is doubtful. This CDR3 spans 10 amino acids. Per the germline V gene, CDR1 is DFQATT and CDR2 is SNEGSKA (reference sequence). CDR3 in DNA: TGCAGTGTCCCAACACCCGAGCAGTACTTC. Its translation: CSVPTPEQYF.

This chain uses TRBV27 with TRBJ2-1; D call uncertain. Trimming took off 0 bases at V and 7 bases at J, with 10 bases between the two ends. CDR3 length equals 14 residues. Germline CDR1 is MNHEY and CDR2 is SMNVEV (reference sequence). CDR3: CASSLSSPMNEQFF. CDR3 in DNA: TGTGCCAGCAGTTTATCGTCCCCAATGAATGAGCAGTTCTTC.